The clone carrying this T cell receptor (beta chain) has a handful of counts. What it binds is unknown. The sample originates from a study of vaccination and CD4 T cells after COVID-19. The V end was cut by 4 bases, the J end by 9 bases, with 13 bases between. Per germline, CDR1 SGHTA and CDR2 FQGNSA. This CDR3 comprises 13 residues. At the Johns Hopkins FTIC core, DNA taken from cultured CD4+ T cells was sequenced by way of the Oncomine TCR Beta short-read assay. DNA came from CD4+ T cells after culture. A single record per CDR3 protein comes from TCRdb applying MiXCR to the PCR reads. Among 6,000 to 8,500 distinct CDR3 sequences listed, around 32% were seen once. The treatment was: roughly 10-day PBMC culture with coronavirus spike peptide pools or control peptides (ViraFEST assay). Pre-COVID-19 pandemic sampling (2011-2018) yielded the unexposed donor's CD4+ T cells.

V is TRBV7-2 and J is TRBJ2-1; tentatively, D is TRBD1 (7 bases). Input material: CD4+ T cells from blood, cultured in vitro. This receptor was obtained from a human donor in good health. CDR3 coding DNA: TGTGCCAGCAGCTCCGGAGGGGGCGGTGAGCAGTTCTTC. Amino acids: CASSSGGGGEQFF.